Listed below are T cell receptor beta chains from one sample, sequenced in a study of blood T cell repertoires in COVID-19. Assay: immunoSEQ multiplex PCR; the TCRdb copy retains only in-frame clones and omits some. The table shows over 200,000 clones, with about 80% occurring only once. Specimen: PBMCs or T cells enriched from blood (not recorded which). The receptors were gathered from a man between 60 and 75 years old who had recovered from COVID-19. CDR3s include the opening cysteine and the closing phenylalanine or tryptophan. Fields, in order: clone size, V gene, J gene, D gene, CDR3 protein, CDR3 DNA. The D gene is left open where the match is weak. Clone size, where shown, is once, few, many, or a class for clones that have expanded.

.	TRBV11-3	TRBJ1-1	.	CASSFDSQNTEAFF	TGTGCCAGCAGCTTCGACTCCCAGAACACTGAAGCTTTCTTT
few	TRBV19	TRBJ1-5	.	CASSIGTGTIKGLDF	TGTGCCAGTAGTATAGGGACGGGGACAATTAAGGGGTTAGATTTT
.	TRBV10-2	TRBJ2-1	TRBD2	CASNLAGQYNEQFF	TGCGCCAGCAATCTAGCGGGGCAGTACAATGAGCAGTTCTTC
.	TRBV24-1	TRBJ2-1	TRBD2	CATSDQLGASGGGYNEQFF	TGTGCCACCAGTGATCAACTGGGGGCTAGCGGGGGAGGTTACAATGAGCAGTTCTTC
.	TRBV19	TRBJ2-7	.	CASSAGSYEQYF	TGTGCCAGTAGTGCAGGATCCTACGAGCAGTACTTC
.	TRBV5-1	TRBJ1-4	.	CASSPGVGGGYEKLFF	TGCGCCAGCAGCCCCGGAGTTGGGGGGGGTTATGAAAAACTGTTTTTT
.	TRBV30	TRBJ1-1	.	CAWSLHLNTEAFF	TGTGCCTGGAGCCTCCACTTGAACACTGAAGCTTTCTTT
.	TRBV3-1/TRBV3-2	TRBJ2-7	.	CASSQDFTGSHEQYF	TGTGCCAGCAGCCAAGATTTCACAGGGAGTCACGAGCAGTACTTC
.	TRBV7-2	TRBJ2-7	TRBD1	CASSPGTAAYEQYF	TGTGCCAGCTCTCCCGGGACAGCAGCCTACGAGCAGTACTTC
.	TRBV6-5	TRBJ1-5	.	CASSGQRNQPQHF	TGTGCCAGCAGCGGACAGCGCAATCAGCCCCAGCATTTT
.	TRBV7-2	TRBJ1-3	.	CASSLDRTVSGNTIYF	TGTGCCAGCAGCTTAGATCGCACAGTCTCTGGAAACACCATATATTTT
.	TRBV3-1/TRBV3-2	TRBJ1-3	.	CASSLGQFSSGNTIYF	TGTGCCAGCAGCCTCGGACAGTTCAGCTCTGGAAACACCATATATTTT
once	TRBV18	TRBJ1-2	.	CASSSNYGYTF	TGTGCCAGTTCCTCTAACTATGGCTACACCTTC
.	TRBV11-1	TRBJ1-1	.	CASSSDLNTEAFF	TGTGCCAGCAGCTCAGATCTTAACACTGAAGCTTTCTTT
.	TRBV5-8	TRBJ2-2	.	CASRGRAGTGELFF	TGTGCCAGCAGAGGCAGGGCGGGGACCGGGGAGCTGTTTTTT